Below, 21 T cell receptor beta chains from the same sample are listed, as sequenced in a study of T cell changes during pregnancy in multiple sclerosis. Data came from immunoSEQ multiplex PCR; TCRdb stores just in-frame clones and leaves some out. The sample includes some 70,000 clones, more than 85% of them seen just once. The sequenced sample was peripheral blood, obtained in the first trimester of pregnancy. These receptors came from a female donor with multiple sclerosis, enrolled in a pregnancy study.

This clone was detected once. The CDR3 loop is CASSLVRDSGANVLTF. The CDR3 DNA reads as TGTGCCAGCAGCTTAGTACGCGACTCTGGGGCCAACGTCCTGACTTTC. The J gene is TRBJ2-6, the V gene TRBV11-2; D gene ambiguous. The germline CDR1 and CDR2 sequences are SGHAT and FQNNGV. CDR3 length equals 16 residues. Trimming stripped 1 base from V and 0 bases from J, with 7 bases between.

This sequence joins TRBV7-3 and TRBJ2-5, with no clear D. Germline CDR1 is SGHTA and CDR2 is FQGTGA. V lost 4 bases to trimming and J lost 5 bases, with 11 bases between them. This CDR3 comprises 13 residues. As DNA, the CDR3 is TGTGCCAGCAGCTCGAGCCCCCGGGAGACCCAGTACTTC. Residues: CASSSSPRETQYF. Variable domain in full (rest from reference TRBV7-3 and TRBJ2-5): GAGVSQTPSNKVTEKGKYVELRCDPISGHTALYWYRQSLGQGPEFLIYFQGTGAADDSGLPNDRFFAVRPEGSVSTLKIQRTERGDSAVYLCASSSSPRETQYFGPGTRLLVL.

This chain connects TRBV9 to TRBJ2-5; TRBD1 agrees at 9 bases. The trim removed 3 bases at V and 3 bases at J, leaving 6 bases unmatched. The CDR3 has 15 residues. Germline V CDR1 and CDR2: SGDLS, YYNGEE. For the CDR3, the DNA is TGTGCCAGCAGCGCAACCGGGACAGGGAAAGAGACCCAGTACTTC. Translation: CASSATGTGKETQYF.

The chain combines TRBV6-6 with TRBJ2-2; maybe TRBD2 (6 bases). CDR3 length: 16 amino acids. Deletions cut 2 bases from V and 4 bases from J, with 14 bases between. Germline CDR1 and CDR2: MNHNY and SVGAGI (reference sequence). The CDR3 here is CASSYGGGRATGELFF. CDR3 DNA: TGTGCCAGCAGTTACGGGGGAGGCCGGGCCACCGGGGAGCTGTTTTTT.

The CDR3 region has the DNA TGCGCCAGCAGCCAAGAACCGACTAGTCCAGATACGCAGTATTTT. Its protein is CASSQEPTSPDTQYF. The chain has TRBV4-1 and TRBJ2-3; weak D call: TRBD2 (6 bases). The CDR3 sequence is 15 residues long. V lost 0 bases, J lost 4 bases, and 11 bases lay in between. Per the germline V gene, CDR1 is MGHRA and CDR2 is YSYEKL.

The chain is built from TRBV7-8 and TRBJ2-2; D call uncertain. The germline V and J ends were trimmed by 1 base and 1 base, with 7 bases remaining between them. The CDR3 is 15 amino acids. Germline V CDR1 and CDR2: SGHVS, FQNEAQ. CDR3 residues: CASSLVSWNTGELFF. The DNA for the CDR3 is TGTGCCAGCAGCTTAGTAAGCTGGAACACCGGGGAGCTGTTTTTT.

The J gene is TRBJ2-2, the V gene TRBV5-1; D gene uncertain. Germline CDR1 and CDR2: SGHRS and YFSETQ. The CDR3 is 16 amino acids. Trimming removed 4 bases from V and 2 bases from J, with 15 bases in between. The CDR3 DNA sequence: TGCGCCAGCAGCGAGGCAGACCGAATTAACACCGGGGAGCTGTTTTTT. This sequence encodes CASSEADRINTGELFF.

This chain connects TRBV28 to TRBJ2-3, with D possibly TRBD2 on 5 matching bases. Germline V gene data show CDR1 as MDHEN and CDR2 as SYDVKM. V lost 5 bases, J lost 0 bases, and 15 bases lay in between. CDR3 length: 16 amino acids. CDR3 residues: CASSPVDYTSTDTQYF. The CDR3 coding sequence is TGTGCCAGCAGTCCCGTAGACTACACTAGCACAGATACGCAGTATTTT. Filled out from reference TRBV28 and TRBJ2-3, the complete variable domain reads DVKVTQSSRYLVKRTGEKVFLECVQDMDHENMFWYRQDPGLGLRLIYFSYDVKMKEKGDIPEGYSVSREKKERFSLILESASTNQTSMYLCASSPVDYTSTDTQYFGPGTRLTVL.

The V call is TRBV9, the J call TRBJ2-5; D call uncertain. V shed 0 bases and J shed 1 base, with 7 bases lying between them. The CDR3 has 14 residues. CDR1 is SGDLS and CDR2 is YYNGEE in the germline V gene. This CDR3 reads CASSVGLVQETQYF. CDR3 sequence (DNA): TGTGCCAGCAGCGTAGGGCTAGTCCAAGAGACCCAGTACTTC.

CDR3 in DNA: TGTGCCAGCAGTCTCACAGAGCCCAGCCTGGAGCAGTACTTC. Its translation is CASSLTEPSLEQYF. The chain has TRBV28 and TRBJ2-7; D call uncertain. The CDR3 consists of 14 residues. The V gene's germline CDR1 is MDHEN and CDR2 SYDVKM. V lost 5 bases, J lost 7 bases, and 18 bases lay in between.

This chain connects TRBV10-3 to TRBJ2-7; a possible D gene is TRBD2 (5 bases). The V end lost 3 bases, the J end lost 5 bases, and 11 bases lay between the germline ends. The CDR3 length is 13 residues. Looked up from germline, CDR1 is ENHRY and CDR2 is SYGVKD. The CDR3 here is CAISDTRGHEQYF. CDR3 DNA: TGTGCCATCAGTGATACCCGGGGTCACGAGCAGTACTTC.

The rearrangement uses TRBV6-5 and TRBJ2-3, with 7 bases that match TRBD1. Germline CDR1 and CDR2: MNHEY and SVGAGI. Unmatched junction bases numbered 13, after V lost 9 bases and J lost 4 bases. The CDR3 extends over 15 amino acids. Written as DNA, the CDR3 is TGTGCCAGGAGCTGGAGACAGGGCCCTCCAGATACGCAGTATTTT. Translation gives CARSWRQGPPDTQYF.

The chain couples TRBV10-3 to TRBJ1-4; 11 bases match TRBD1. This CDR3 comprises 14 residues. The germline gives CDR1 ENHRY, CDR2 SYGVKD. V was clipped by 4 bases and J by 7 bases; unmatched bases: 2. CDR3 in DNA: TGTGCCATCAGTGGGGACAGGGGGAGTGAAAAACTGTTTTTT. Protein: CAISGDRGSEKLFF.

The rearrangement joins TRBV7-9 to TRBJ1-4; D is unresolved. V was cut by 4 bases and J by 0 bases, with 9 bases left in between. The CDR3 contains 15 residues. Germline values: CDR1 SEHNR, CDR2 FQNEAQ (reference sequence). The CDR3 DNA is TGTGCCAGCAGCTCTCACACCGCAACTAATGAAAAACTGTTTTTT. Its translation: CASSSHTATNEKLFF.

The rearrangement uses TRBV9 and TRBJ2-2; D is perhaps TRBD2 (5 bases). The V end was cut by 4 bases, the J end by 1 base, with 14 bases between. The CDR3 spans 16 residues. Germline assignment: CDR1 SGDLS and CDR2 YYNGEE. CDR3 sequence (DNA): TGTGCCAGCAGCCCCGGCAGAGGAGGGAACACCGGGGAGCTGTTTTTT. Translating it yields CASSPGRGGNTGELFF.

The genes are TRBV2 and TRBJ2-7, with TRBD1 as a possible D gene (5 bases). Germline loops: CDR1 SNHLY, CDR2 FYNNEI. The V gene lost 6 bases and the J gene lost 7 bases, with 25 bases spanning the gap. The CDR3 extends over 16 amino acids. CDR3 nucleotides: TGTGCCAGCAGGACGTCTGCAGGGTTCCAACCCGGGGAGCAGTACTTC. This sequence encodes CASRTSAGFQPGEQYF.

The chain is built from TRBV9 and TRBJ2-3; D is possibly TRBD2 (6 bases). The CDR3 covers 14 residues. The germline V and J ends were trimmed by 4 bases and 2 bases, with 11 bases remaining between them. CDR1 and CDR2 (germline): SGDLS, YYNGEE. CDR3 DNA sequence: TGTGCCAGCAGCTTCGGGGGTGACACAGATACGCAGTATTTT. Translation gives CASSFGGDTDTQYF.

The chain couples TRBV10-3 to TRBJ2-5; TRBD1 agrees at 7 bases. Trimming removed 5 bases from V and 4 bases from J; junction bases left unmatched: 7. The CDR3 contains 14 residues. CDR1 and CDR2 from the germline V gene are ENHRY and SYGVKD. The CDR3 nucleotides read TGTGCCATCAGTTCTACAGGGGAAGGAGAGACCCAGTACTTC. Translating gives CAISSTGEGETQYF.

V is TRBV30 and J is TRBJ1-3, with a possible D match to TRBD1 (5 bases). V was clipped by 0 bases and J by 3 bases, with 9 bases between them. The CDR3 has 14 residues. Per the germline V gene, CDR1 is GTSNPN and CDR2 is SVGIG (reference sequence). DNA of the CDR3: TGTGCCTGGAGTGTCGGGACTGGTGGAAACACCATATATTTT. Protein sequence: CAWSVGTGGNTIYF.

The V call is TRBV10-2, the J call TRBJ1-4; D may be TRBD1 (6 bases). The CDR3 is made up of 16 amino acids. The ends were cut back, 0 bases at V and 3 bases at J, with 11 bases in the middle. The germline CDR1 and CDR2 sequences are WSHSY and SAAADI. The CDR3 is CASSESRGGANEKLFF. CDR3 DNA sequence: TGCGCCAGCAGTGAGTCGAGGGGGGGAGCTAATGAAAAACTGTTTTTT.

The chain employs TRBV18 and TRBJ2-1; D is perhaps TRBD1 (5 bases). The germline gives CDR1 KGHSH, CDR2 LQKENI. The CDR3 is 18 amino acids. V was shortened by 1 base and J by 4 bases, with 20 bases between the two germline ends. The CDR3 region is CASSPLTETALLYNEQFF. The CDR3 nucleotides read TGTGCCAGCTCACCACTAACAGAGACAGCCCTACTTTACAATGAGCAGTTCTTC. The full variable domain, completed using reference TRBV18 and TRBJ2-1, is NAGVMQNPRHLVRRRGQEARLRCSPMKGHSHVYWYRQLPEEGLKFMVYLQKENIIDESGMPKERFSAEFPKEGPSILRIQQVVRGDSAAYFCASSPLTETALLYNEQFFGPGTRLTVL.